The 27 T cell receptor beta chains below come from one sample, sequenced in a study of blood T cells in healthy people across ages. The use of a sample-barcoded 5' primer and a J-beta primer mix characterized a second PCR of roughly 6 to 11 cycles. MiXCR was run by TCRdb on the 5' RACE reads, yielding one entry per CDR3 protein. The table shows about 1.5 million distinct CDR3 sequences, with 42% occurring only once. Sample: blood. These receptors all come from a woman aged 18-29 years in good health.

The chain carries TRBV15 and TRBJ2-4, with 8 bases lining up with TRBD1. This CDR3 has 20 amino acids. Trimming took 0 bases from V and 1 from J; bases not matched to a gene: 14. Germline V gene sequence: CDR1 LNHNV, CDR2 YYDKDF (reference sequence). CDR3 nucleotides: TGTGCCACCAGCAGAGAAAAACCCGGGACAGGTAATTCTGCCAAAAACATTCAGTACTTC. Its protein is CATSREKPGTGNSAKNIQYF. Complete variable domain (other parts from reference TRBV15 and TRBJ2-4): DAMVIQNPRYQVTQFGKPVTLSCSQTLNHNVMYWYQQKSSQAPKLLFHYYDKDFNNEADTPDNFQSRRPNTSFCFLDIRSPGLGDTAMYLCATSREKPGTGNSAKNIQYFGAGTRLSVL.

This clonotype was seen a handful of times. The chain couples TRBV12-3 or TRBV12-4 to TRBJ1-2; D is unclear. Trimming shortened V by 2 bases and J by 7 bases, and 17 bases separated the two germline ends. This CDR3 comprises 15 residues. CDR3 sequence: CASSLRFPRPLGYTF. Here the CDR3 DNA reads TGTGCCAGCAGTTTAAGGTTCCCGAGACCCCTTGGCTACACCTTC.

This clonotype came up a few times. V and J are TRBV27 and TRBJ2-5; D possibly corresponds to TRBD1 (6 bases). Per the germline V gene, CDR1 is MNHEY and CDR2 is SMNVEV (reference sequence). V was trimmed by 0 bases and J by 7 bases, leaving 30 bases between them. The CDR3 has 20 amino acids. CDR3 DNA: TGTGCCAGCAGTTTATCCATGCAAAGATTCCGGGGAAACAGGGTTCGGACCCAGTACTTC. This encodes CASSLSMQRFRGNRVRTQYF.

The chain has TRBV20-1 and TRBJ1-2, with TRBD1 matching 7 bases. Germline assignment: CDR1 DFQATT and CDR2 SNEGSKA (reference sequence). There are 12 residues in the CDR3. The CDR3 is CRGTDTNYGYTF. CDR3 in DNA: TGCAGGGGGACAGATACTAACTATGGCTACACCTTC.

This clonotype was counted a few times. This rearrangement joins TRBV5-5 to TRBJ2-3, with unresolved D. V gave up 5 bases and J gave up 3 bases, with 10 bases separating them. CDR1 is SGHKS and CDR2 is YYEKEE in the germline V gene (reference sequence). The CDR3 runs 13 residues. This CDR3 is CASRIALTDTQYF. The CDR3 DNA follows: TGTGCCAGCAGAATTGCCCTAACAGATACGCAGTATTTT.

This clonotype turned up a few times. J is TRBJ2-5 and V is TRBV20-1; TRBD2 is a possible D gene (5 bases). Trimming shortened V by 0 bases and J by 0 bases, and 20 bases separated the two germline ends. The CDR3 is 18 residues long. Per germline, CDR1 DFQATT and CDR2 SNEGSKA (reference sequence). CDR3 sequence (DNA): TGCAGTGCTAGAGACCCGGGATTCACAAATCAGTACCAAGAGACCCAGTACTTC. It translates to CSARDPGFTNQYQETQYF.

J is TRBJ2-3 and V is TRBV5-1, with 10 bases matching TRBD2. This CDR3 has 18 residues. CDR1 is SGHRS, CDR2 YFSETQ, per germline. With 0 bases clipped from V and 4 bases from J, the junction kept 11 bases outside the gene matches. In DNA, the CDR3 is TGCGCCAGCAGCTTGGAAGTTCTTCTAGCGGGGGACGCAGATACGCAGTATTTT. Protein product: CASSLEVLLAGDADTQYF.

The CDR3 sequence: CAFPPAGASTDTQYF. The CDR3 bases are TGTGCCTTCCCTCCGGCAGGGGCAAGCACAGATACGCAGTATTTT. The V call is TRBV30, the J call TRBJ2-3, with TRBD1 as a possible D gene (6 bases). The germline gives CDR1 GTSNPN, CDR2 SVGIG (reference sequence). The CDR3 runs 15 residues. Trimming took 7 bases from V and 0 from J, leaving 17 bases between them. The whole variable domain, remainder taken from reference TRBV30 and TRBJ2-3, is SQTIHQWPATLVQPVGSPLSLECTVEGTSNPNLYWYRQAAGRGLQLLFYSVGIGQISSEVPQNLSASRPQDRQFILSSKKLLLSDSGFYLCAFPPAGASTDTQYFGPGTRLTVL.

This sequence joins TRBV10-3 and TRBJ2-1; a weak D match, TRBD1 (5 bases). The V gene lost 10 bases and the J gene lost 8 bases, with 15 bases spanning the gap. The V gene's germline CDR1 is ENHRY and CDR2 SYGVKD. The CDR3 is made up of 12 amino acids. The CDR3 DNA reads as TGTGCCAACTTTGCAGGGATCCATGAGCAGTTCTTC. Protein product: CANFAGIHEQFF.

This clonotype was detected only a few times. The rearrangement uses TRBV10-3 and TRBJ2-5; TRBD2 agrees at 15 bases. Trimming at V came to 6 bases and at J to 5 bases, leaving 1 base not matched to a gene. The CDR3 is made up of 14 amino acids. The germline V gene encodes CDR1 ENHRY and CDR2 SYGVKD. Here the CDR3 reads CAIRGTSGGETQYF. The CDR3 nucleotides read TGTGCCATCAGGGGGACTAGCGGGGGGGAGACCCAGTACTTC.

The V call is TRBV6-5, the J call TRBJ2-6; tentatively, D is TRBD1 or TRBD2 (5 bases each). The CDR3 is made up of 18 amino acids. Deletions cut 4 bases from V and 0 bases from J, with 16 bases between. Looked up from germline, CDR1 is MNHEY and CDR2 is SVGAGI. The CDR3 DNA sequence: TGTGCCAGCAGTTTCCTCCCCGGGGCCCTCTCTGGGGCCAACGTCCTGACTTTC. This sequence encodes CASSFLPGALSGANVLTF.

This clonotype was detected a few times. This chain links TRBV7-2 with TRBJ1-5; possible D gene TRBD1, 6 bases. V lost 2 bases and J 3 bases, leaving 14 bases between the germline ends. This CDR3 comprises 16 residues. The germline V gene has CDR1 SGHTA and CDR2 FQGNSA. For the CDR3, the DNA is TGTGCCAGCAGCTTAATGGGGGCTGGGATCAATCAGCCCCAGCATTTT. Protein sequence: CASSLMGAGINQPQHF.

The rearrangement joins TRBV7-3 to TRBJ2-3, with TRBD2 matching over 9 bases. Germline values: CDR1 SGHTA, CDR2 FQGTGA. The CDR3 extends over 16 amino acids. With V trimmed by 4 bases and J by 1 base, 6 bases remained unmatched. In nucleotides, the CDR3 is TGTGCCAGCAGCTCAGCGGGGGGCTGGGGCACAGATACGCAGTATTTT. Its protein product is CASSSAGGWGTDTQYF.

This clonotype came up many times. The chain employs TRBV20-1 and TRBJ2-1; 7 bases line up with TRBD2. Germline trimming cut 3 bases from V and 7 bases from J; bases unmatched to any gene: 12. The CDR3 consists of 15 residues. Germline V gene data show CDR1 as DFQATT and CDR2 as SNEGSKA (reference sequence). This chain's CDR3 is CSASGVMLAANEQFF. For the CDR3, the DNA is TGCAGTGCTAGCGGTGTGATGCTAGCGGCTAATGAGCAGTTCTTC.

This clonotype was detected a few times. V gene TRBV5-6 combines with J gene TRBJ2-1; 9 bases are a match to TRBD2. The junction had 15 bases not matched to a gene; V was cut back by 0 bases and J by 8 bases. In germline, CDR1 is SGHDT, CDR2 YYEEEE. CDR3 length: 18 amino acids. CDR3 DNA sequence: TGTGCCAGCAGCTTGGTATACGGCGGGAGGGCCTTATCCGATGAGCAGTTCTTC. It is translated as CASSLVYGGRALSDEQFF.

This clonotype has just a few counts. CDR3: CASSVDRPEETQYF. CDR3 sequence (DNA): TGCGCCAGCAGCGTCGACAGGCCAGAAGAGACCCAGTACTTC. The chain combines TRBV5-1 with TRBJ2-5, with D maybe TRBD1 (6 bases). The germline V gene encodes CDR1 SGHRS and CDR2 YFSETQ. Trimming removed 4 bases from V and 3 bases from J, with 13 bases in between. This CDR3 has 14 residues. Complete variable domain (other parts from reference TRBV5-1 and TRBJ2-5): KAGVTQTPRYLIKTRGQQVTLSCSPISGHRSVSWYQQTPGQGLQFLFEYFSETQRNKGNFPGRFSGRQFSNSRSEMNVSTLELGDSALYLCASSVDRPEETQYFGPGTRLLVL.

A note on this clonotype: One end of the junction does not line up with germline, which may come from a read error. The CDR3 region is CASSVGLALSDEQYF. Written as DNA, the CDR3 is TGTGCCAGCAGTGTGGGACTAGCGCTCTCCGACGAGCAGTACTTC. The V call is TRBV6-2 or TRBV6-3, the J call TRBJ2-4; 10 bases map to TRBD2. The J call is in doubt because the DNA end fits TRBJ2-7 better. The germline V gene has CDR1 MNHEY and CDR2 SVGEGT. This CDR3 is built from 15 residues.

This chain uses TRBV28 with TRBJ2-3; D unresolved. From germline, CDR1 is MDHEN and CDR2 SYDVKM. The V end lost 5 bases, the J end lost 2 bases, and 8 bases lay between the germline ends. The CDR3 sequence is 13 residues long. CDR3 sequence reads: CASSVSFTDTQYF. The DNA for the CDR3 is TGTGCCAGCAGTGTGTCTTTCACAGATACGCAGTATTTT. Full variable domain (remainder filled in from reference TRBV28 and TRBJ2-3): DVKVTQSSRYLVKRTGEKVFLECVQDMDHENMFWYRQDPGLGLRLIYFSYDVKMKEKGDIPEGYSVSREKKERFSLILESASTNQTSMYLCASSVSFTDTQYFGPGTRLTVL.

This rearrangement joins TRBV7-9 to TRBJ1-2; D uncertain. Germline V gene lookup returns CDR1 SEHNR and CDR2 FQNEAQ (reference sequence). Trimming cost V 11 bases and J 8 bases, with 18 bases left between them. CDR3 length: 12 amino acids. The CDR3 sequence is CAVSAGPEGYTF. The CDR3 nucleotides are TGTGCCGTCTCGGCAGGTCCCGAGGGCTACACCTTC.

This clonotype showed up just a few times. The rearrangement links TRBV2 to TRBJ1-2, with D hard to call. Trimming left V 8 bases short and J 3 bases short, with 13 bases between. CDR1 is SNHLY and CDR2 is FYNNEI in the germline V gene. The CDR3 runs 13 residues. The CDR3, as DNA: TGTGCCAGCGAGCGGGAGGGCTACTATGGCTACACCTTC. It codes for CASEREGYYGYTF.

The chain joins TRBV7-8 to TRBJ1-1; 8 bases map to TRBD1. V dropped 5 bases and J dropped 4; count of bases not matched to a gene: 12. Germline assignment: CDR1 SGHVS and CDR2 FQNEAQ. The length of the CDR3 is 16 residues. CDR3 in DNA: TGTGCCAGCAGCGTACATCAGGGGGCGTTTGGCACTGAAGCTTTCTTT. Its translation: CASSVHQGAFGTEAFF.

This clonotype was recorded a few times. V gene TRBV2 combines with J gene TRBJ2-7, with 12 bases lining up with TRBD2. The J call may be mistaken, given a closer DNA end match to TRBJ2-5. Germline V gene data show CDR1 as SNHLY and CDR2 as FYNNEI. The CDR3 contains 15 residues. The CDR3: CASSPDLAGGETQYF. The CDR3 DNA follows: TGTGCCAGCAGTCCTGATCTAGCGGGGGGGGAGACCCAGTACTTC.

The CDR3 region is CASSLTGFYGYTF. DNA for the CDR3: TGTGCCAGCAGCTTAACAGGGTTCTATGGCTACACCTTC. The gene calls are TRBV7-3 and TRBJ1-2; D is unclear. Trimming removed 0 bases at V and 4 bases at J, with 6 bases between. In germline, CDR1 is SGHTA, CDR2 FQGTGA. The CDR3 runs to 13 residues. The complete variable domain, with remaining parts taken from reference TRBV7-3 and TRBJ1-2, reads GAGVSQTPSNKVTEKGKYVELRCDPISGHTALYWYRQSLGQGPEFLIYFQGTGAADDSGLPNDRFFAVRPEGSVSTLKIQRTERGDSAVYLCASSLTGFYGYTFGSGTRLTVV.

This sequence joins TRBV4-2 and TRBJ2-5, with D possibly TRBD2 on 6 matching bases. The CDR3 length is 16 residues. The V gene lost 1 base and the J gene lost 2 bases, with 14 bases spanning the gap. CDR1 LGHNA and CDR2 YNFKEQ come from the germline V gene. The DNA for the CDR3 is TGTGCCAGCAGCCAAGGAGTTAGCGGAGTTCAAGAGACCCAGTACTTC. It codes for CASSQGVSGVQETQYF.

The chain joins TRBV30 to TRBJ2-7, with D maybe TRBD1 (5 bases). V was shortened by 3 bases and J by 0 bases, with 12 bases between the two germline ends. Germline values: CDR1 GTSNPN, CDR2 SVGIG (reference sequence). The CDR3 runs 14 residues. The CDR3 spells CAWRGDPSSYEQYF. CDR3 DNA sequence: TGTGCCTGGAGAGGGGATCCTAGCTCCTACGAGCAGTACTTC.

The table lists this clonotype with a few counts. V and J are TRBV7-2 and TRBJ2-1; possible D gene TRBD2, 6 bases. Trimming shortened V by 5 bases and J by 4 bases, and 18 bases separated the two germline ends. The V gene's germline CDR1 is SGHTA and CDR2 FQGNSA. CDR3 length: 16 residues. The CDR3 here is CASSPNLGGGYNEQFF. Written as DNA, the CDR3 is TGTGCCAGCAGCCCCAATTTGGGTGGGGGGTACAATGAGCAGTTCTTC.

The CDR3 nucleotides read TGCGCCAGCAGCCAAGATTTGCTCGAAGGAGATCAGCCCCAGCATTTT. It specifies CASSQDLLEGDQPQHF. This chain links TRBV4-1 with TRBJ1-5; no firm D call. Trimming took off 0 bases at V and 5 bases at J, with 14 bases between the two ends. CDR3 length: 16 amino acids. Per germline, CDR1 MGHRA and CDR2 YSYEKL.